These 11 T cell receptor beta chains came from one sample sequenced in a study of OX40 agonist ivuxolimab in advanced cancers. The data were produced by immunoSEQ multiplex PCR, yet TCRdb's version contains in-frame clones alone and is incomplete. The sample shows about 93,000 clones, around 94% of them seen only once. Sequencing used CD4+ or CD8+ T cells sorted from blood, obtained in a trial of the OX40 agonist ivuxolimab. The receptor source for this set is an adult with an advanced solid tumor such as melanoma, head and neck, liver or kidney cancer.

This clone came up once. V gene TRBV11-2 combines with J gene TRBJ2-2, with 12 nucleotides matching TRBD2. Germline CDR1 reads SGHAT; CDR2 reads FQNNGV. The CDR3 length is 15 residues. After removal of 5 bases from V and 5 bases from J, the junction contained 3 bases not matched to a gene. The DNA for the CDR3 is TGTGCCAGCAGCCCTAGCGGGGGGGGAACCGGGGAGCTGTTTTTT. Amino acids: CASSPSGGGTGELFF.

The chain joins TRBV7-9 to TRBJ2-1, with TRBD2 as a possible D gene (6 bases). Trimming cost V 5 bases and J 4 bases, with 15 bases left between them. Germline CDR1 and CDR2: SEHNR and FQNEAQ (reference sequence). The CDR3 has 15 amino acids. The CDR3: CASSRTKGGYNEQFF. CDR3 in DNA: TGTGCCAGCAGCCGAACAAAGGGAGGATACAATGAGCAGTTCTTC.

The chain uses TRBV5-6 and TRBJ2-1; TRBD1 or TRBD2 may be the D gene (5 bases each). V lost 1 base to trimming and J lost 4 bases, with 12 bases between them. Germline CDR1 is SGHDT and CDR2 is YYEEEE. The CDR3 extends over 15 amino acids. CDR3 DNA: TGTGCCAGCAGCTTGCGGGACCGCCTGTACAATGAGCAGTTCTTC. It is translated as CASSLRDRLYNEQFF.

The J gene is TRBJ2-7, the V gene TRBV19, with D maybe TRBD2 (6 bases). The germline V gene has CDR1 LNHDA and CDR2 SQIVND (reference sequence). The CDR3 runs 12 residues. Trimming took 6 bases from V and 5 from J, leaving 11 bases between them. CDR3 residues: CASRAREDEQYF. The CDR3 nucleotides read TGTGCCAGTAGGGCAAGGGAGGACGAGCAGTACTTC.

The V gene is TRBV7-8, the J gene TRBJ2-7; D remains unclear. The CDR3 has 15 amino acids. V lost 5 bases and J 7 bases, leaving 21 bases between the germline ends. Germline CDR1 SGHVS, CDR2 FQNEAQ. The CDR3 loop is CASSPSDLHPREQYF. The CDR3 bases are TGTGCCAGCAGCCCGAGCGACTTACACCCTCGGGAGCAGTACTTC.

The V gene is TRBV11-3, the J gene TRBJ2-6; D not resolved. This CDR3 has 13 residues. Germline V CDR1 and CDR2: SGHNT, YENEEA. The germline V and J ends were trimmed by 1 base and 2 bases, with 0 bases remaining between them. DNA of the CDR3: TGTGCCAGCAGCTTAGCTGGGGCCAACGTCCTGACTTTC. This translates into CASSLAGANVLTF.

The chain uses TRBV18 and TRBJ1-1; perhaps TRBD1 as D (6 bases). In germline, CDR1 is KGHSH, CDR2 LQKENI. Trimming took off 1 base at V and 5 bases at J, with 17 bases between the two ends. The CDR3 has 16 residues. The DNA for the CDR3 is TGTGCCAGCTCACCACGCGGATGGGGGGCGGGAACTGAAGCTTTCTTT. Protein product: CASSPRGWGAGTEAFF.

This clone is a singleton in its sample. The chain uses TRBV9 and TRBJ2-5, with TRBD1 matching 9 bases. CDR1 is SGDLS, CDR2 YYNGEE, per germline. This CDR3 is built from 15 residues. V lost 2 bases and J lost 5; bases outside the gene matches: 7. CDR3 DNA sequence: TGTGCCAGCAGCGTGGCCGGGACAGGGACGGAGACCCAGTACTTC. It translates to CASSVAGTGTETQYF.

The chain has TRBV10-2 and TRBJ1-2, with D possibly being TRBD1 (6 bases). V was trimmed by 3 bases and J by 3 bases, leaving 11 bases between them. The CDR3 sequence is 14 residues long. The V gene's germline CDR1 is WSHSY and CDR2 SAAADI. The CDR3 region is CASSDPGQHYGYTF. The CDR3 region has the DNA TGCGCCAGCAGTGACCCCGGACAGCACTATGGCTACACCTTC.

This clone was seen a single time. The chain uses TRBV5-1 and TRBJ1-2; perhaps TRBD1 as D (6 bases). The V gene's germline CDR1 is SGHRS and CDR2 YFSETQ. The CDR3 is 15 residues long. Trimming cost V 4 bases and J 4 bases, with 17 bases left between them. CDR3 nucleotide sequence: TGCGCCAGCAGCCCCACGAGGGGGGTCGGCTATGGCTACACCTTC. This codes for CASSPTRGVGYGYTF.

V and J are TRBV19 and TRBJ2-1; the match to TRBD1 covers 11 bases. The CDR3 spans 18 residues. Germline lookup yields CDR1 LNHDA and CDR2 SQIVND (reference sequence). J was trimmed by 9 bases and V by 7 bases; bases with no gene match: 20. The CDR3 reads CASNNIARTGGSPGEQFF. CDR3 bases: TGTGCCAGTAATAATATAGCGCGGACAGGGGGCTCCCCAGGTGAGCAGTTCTTC.